These 31 T cell receptor beta chains originate from one sample sequenced in a study of cytomegalovirus exposure and HLA in healthy donors. Vbeta (60) and Jbeta (13) primers were used in the PCR. The assay was immunoSEQ multiplex PCR, and TCRdb's table has in-frame clones only and misses some. The sample lists about 160,000 clones, over 60% seen once, with 1.5% to 2% in the top ten. The sample was PBMCs. The receptors come from a woman in her thirties in good health and CMV-seronegative.

The genes are TRBV4-3 and TRBJ1-2; D remains ambiguous. This CDR3 comprises 16 residues. Germline values: CDR1 LGHNA, CDR2 YSLEER. Trimming stripped 3 bases from V and 8 bases from J, with 22 bases between. In DNA, the CDR3 is TGCGCCAGCAGCCATAACCGGGGAACCTTCTATGGGGGCTACACCTTC. The encoded protein is CASSHNRGTFYGGYTF.

The chain has TRBV7-2 and TRBJ2-3; TRBD1 aligns across 9 bases. V lost 5 bases, J lost 4 bases, and 7 bases stayed unmatched. The CDR3 has 15 amino acids. CDR1 and CDR2 (germline): SGHTA, FQGNSA. This chain's CDR3 is CASSLGTGRPDTQYF. Written as DNA, the CDR3 is TGTGCCAGCAGCCTAGGGACAGGGAGGCCAGATACGCAGTATTTT.

The chain combines TRBV9 with TRBJ1-2; D might be TRBD1 (6 bases). Per germline, CDR1 SGDLS and CDR2 YYNGEE. The length of the CDR3 is 14 residues. With 7 bases removed from V and 8 bases from J, the gap between germline ends came to 21 bases. The CDR3 sequence: CASSRGEGVLGYTF. The DNA of the CDR3 is TGTGCCAGCTCCAGAGGGGAGGGGGTCCTAGGCTACACCTTC.

The chain has TRBV19 and TRBJ2-7; a possible D gene is TRBD1 (5 bases). The germline V and J ends were trimmed by 10 bases and 0 bases, with 25 bases remaining between them. From germline, CDR1 is LNHDA and CDR2 SQIVND (reference sequence). The CDR3 spans 17 residues. The CDR3 bases are TGTGCCACTAAAGGGTACAACCTGACAGAAAGCTCCTACGAGCAGTACTTC. Translation gives CATKGYNLTESSYEQYF.

The V call is TRBV7-3, the J call TRBJ2-2; D unclear. CDR1 and CDR2 (germline): SGHTA, FQGTGA. V was clipped by 3 bases and J by 4 bases, with 9 bases between them. The CDR3 runs to 14 residues. CDR3 bases: TGTGCCAGCAGCTTCCAGACAACCACCGGGGAGCTGTTTTTT. Translating it yields CASSFQTTTGELFF.

This chain uses TRBV27 with TRBJ2-7, with 16 bases aligning to TRBD2. J lost 2 bases, V lost 6 bases, and 7 bases had no gene match. The CDR3 runs to 17 residues. CDR1 MNHEY and CDR2 SMNVEV come from the germline V gene (reference sequence). The CDR3 bases are TGTGCCAGCAGCCCGGGACTAGCGGGGGGGGTAGCCTACGAGCAGTACTTC. Amino acid sequence: CASSPGLAGGVAYEQYF.

CDR3 sequence reads: CASSPLAWGTGTNQPQHF. In DNA form, the CDR3 reads TGTGCCAGCAGTCCTCTTGCCTGGGGGACAGGGACTAATCAGCCCCAGCATTTT. The V gene is TRBV27, the J gene TRBJ1-5, with 9 bases lining up with TRBD1. The V and J ends lost 5 bases and 4 bases, in that order; junction bases with no gene match: 15. Germline V lookup: CDR1 MNHEY, CDR2 SMNVEV (reference sequence). The CDR3 extends over 18 amino acids.

Here the CDR3 reads CASSQDIRGSIEKLFF. CDR3 sequence (DNA): TGTGCCAGCAGCCAAGATATCAGGGGAAGTATTGAAAAACTGTTTTTT. The chain carries TRBV4-2 and TRBJ1-4; D might be TRBD1 (6 bases). The CDR3 covers 16 residues. Germline assignment: CDR1 LGHNA and CDR2 YNFKEQ. Trimming removed 0 bases from V and 7 bases from J, with 15 bases in between.

The count of this clone is one. This chain links TRBV9 with TRBJ2-3, with 10 bases aligning to TRBD2. With V trimmed by 4 bases and J by 1 base, 6 bases remained unmatched. Germline CDR1 SGDLS, CDR2 YYNGEE. The CDR3 totals 16 residues. DNA for the CDR3: TGTGCCAGCAGCCTTCTAGCGGGAGAGGGCACAGATACGCAGTATTTT. The encoded protein is CASSLLAGEGTDTQYF.

On this clone: An end of the junction differs from the germline gene, which may be a read error. The gene calls are TRBV7-7 and TRBJ2-5; D might be TRBD1 (6 bases). This CDR3 is built from 16 residues. Germline values: CDR1 SSHAT, CDR2 FNYEAQ (reference sequence). CDR3 sequence reads: CASSLNPTRGQETQYF. Here the CDR3 DNA reads TGTGCTAGCAGCTTAAACCCGACCAGGGGCCAAGAGACCCAGTACTTC.

The rearrangement uses TRBV2 and TRBJ2-1; D call uncertain. The V end lost 9 bases, the J end lost 2 bases, and 20 bases lay between the germline ends. The CDR3 is 16 amino acids. CDR1 is SNHLY and CDR2 is FYNNEI in the germline V gene. This chain's CDR3 is CARTLDRGSPYNEQFF. As DNA, the CDR3 is TGTGCCAGGACTTTGGATCGTGGGTCCCCCTACAATGAGCAGTTCTTC.

Comments on this clone: This CDR3 is also generated by other DNA sequences in the sample. This rearrangement joins TRBV27 to TRBJ2-7, with TRBD1 identical over 10 bases. The CDR3 sequence is 13 residues long. Germline V gives CDR1 MNHEY, CDR2 SMNVEV (reference sequence). J was trimmed by 4 bases and V by 4 bases; bases with no gene match: 1. The CDR3 nucleotides are TGTGCCAGCAGTTCGGGACAGGGGTACGAGCAGTACTTC. The encoded protein is CASSSGQGYEQYF.

The chain is built from TRBV7-2 and TRBJ2-3; tentative D call: TRBD1 (5 bases). Looked up from germline, CDR1 is SGHTA and CDR2 is FQGNSA. Trimming left V 2 bases short and J 0 bases short, with 6 bases between. This CDR3 contains 14 residues. The CDR3 sequence is CASSLRGSTDTQYF. CDR3 nucleotide sequence: TGTGCCAGCAGCTTAAGGGGCAGCACAGATACGCAGTATTTT. Variable domain in full (rest from reference TRBV7-2 and TRBJ2-3): GAGVSQSPSNKVTEKGKDVELRCDPISGHTALYWYRQSLGQGLEFLIYFQGNSAPDKSGLPSDRFSAERTGGSVSTLTIQRTQQEDSAVYLCASSLRGSTDTQYFGPGTRLTVL.

V is TRBV7-3 and J is TRBJ2-1; TRBD2 is a possible D gene (6 bases). Germline assignment: CDR1 SGHTA and CDR2 FQGTGA. The CDR3 length is 15 residues. Trimming pared 5 bases from V and 6 bases from J, leaving 17 bases between. The CDR3 sequence: CASSPDSGTFNEQFF. The CDR3 DNA follows: TGTGCCAGCAGCCCCGATAGCGGAACCTTCAATGAGCAGTTCTTC.

The chain recombines TRBV7-2 with TRBJ1-2; the D gene is possibly TRBD1 (6 bases). V dropped 0 bases and J dropped 7 bases, with 9 bases sitting between them. Per the germline V gene, CDR1 is SGHTA and CDR2 is FQGNSA. The CDR3 is made up of 13 amino acids. The CDR3 DNA reads TGTGCCAGCAGCTTAGCGGGGGGGGCTGGCTACACCTTC. As protein: CASSLAGGAGYTF.

This chain connects TRBV5-1 to TRBJ1-4; tentatively, D is TRBD1 (5 bases). The CDR3 has 15 amino acids. Germline loops: CDR1 SGHRS, CDR2 YFSETQ. V shed 0 bases and J shed 5 bases, with 11 bases lying between them. CDR3 coding DNA: TGCGCCAGCAGCTTGGAGGGGCAGGGAAATGAAAAACTGTTTTTT. Protein sequence: CASSLEGQGNEKLFF.

This clone turned up a few times. V gene TRBV19 combines with J gene TRBJ1-1; 8 nucleotides align to TRBD1. Germline trimming cut 6 bases from V and 3 bases from J; bases unmatched to any gene: 12. Germline loops: CDR1 LNHDA, CDR2 SQIVND (reference sequence). This CDR3 is 16 amino acids long. The CDR3 DNA is TGTGCCAGTAGGAGGTGGACAGGGACCGGGGACACTGAAGCTTTCTTT. It codes for CASRRWTGTGDTEAFF.

This clone was seen just once. V and J are TRBV10-1 and TRBJ2-1; no reliable D call. V lost 0 bases and J lost 3, with 6 bases in between. CDR3 length equals 14 residues. Germline lookup yields CDR1 WNHNN and CDR2 SYGVQD (reference sequence). This chain's CDR3 is CASSESYSYNEQFF. CDR3 nucleotide sequence: TGCGCCAGCAGTGAGTCTTACAGCTACAATGAGCAGTTCTTC.

The genes are TRBV19 and TRBJ1-4; 7 nucleotides line up with TRBD1. Trimming at V came to 8 bases and at J to 5 bases, leaving 14 bases not matched to a gene. Germline assignment: CDR1 LNHDA and CDR2 SQIVND (reference sequence). The CDR3 totals 16 residues. The CDR3 sequence: CASRPNLGQSNEKLFF. CDR3 DNA sequence: TGTGCCAGTCGTCCCAACCTGGGACAGTCCAATGAAAAACTGTTTTTT.

This clone was found a few times. The gene calls are TRBV2 and TRBJ1-1; D is unresolved. CDR1 is SNHLY, CDR2 FYNNEI, per germline. CDR3 size: 14 residues. V dropped 6 bases and J dropped 0 bases, with 11 bases sitting between them. The CDR3 here is CASRADRVNTEAFF. The CDR3 DNA is TGTGCCAGCAGAGCGGACCGAGTGAACACTGAAGCTTTCTTT.

The CDR3 DNA follows: TGTGCCATAGAAACTGGGGCCAACGTCCTGACTTTC. It is translated as CAIETGANVLTF. The chain recombines TRBV7-2 with TRBJ2-6; D is undetermined. The CDR3 covers 12 residues. The V and J ends lost 10 bases and 2 bases respectively, with 6 bases between them. The V gene's germline CDR1 is SGHTA and CDR2 FQGNSA.

The genes are TRBV5-5 and TRBJ2-3, with D tentatively TRBD1 (6 bases). Germline V lookup: CDR1 SGHKS, CDR2 YYEKEE (reference sequence). The CDR3 length is 13 residues. V was pared by 4 bases and J by 4 bases, with 10 bases between. CDR3: CASSPQGSDTQYF. In DNA form, the CDR3 reads TGTGCCAGCAGCCCACAGGGATCAGATACGCAGTATTTT.

The chain uses TRBV15 and TRBJ1-2; no clear D gene. CDR1 is LNHNV and CDR2 is YYDKDF in the germline V gene (reference sequence). The ends were cut back, 0 bases at V and 6 bases at J, with 17 bases in the middle. This CDR3 spans 16 amino acids. CDR3 bases: TGTGCCACCAGCAGAGAGGGGAGCCGGGAATCCCATGGCTACACCTTC. It encodes CATSREGSRESHGYTF. The full variable domain, its missing parts supplied by reference TRBV15 and TRBJ1-2, is DAMVIQNPRYQVTQFGKPVTLSCSQTLNHNVMYWYQQKSSQAPKLLFHYYDKDFNNEADTPDNFQSRRPNTSFCFLDIRSPGLGDTAMYLCATSREGSRESHGYTFGSGTRLTVV.

The chain uses TRBV28 and TRBJ1-4, with D perhaps matching TRBD1 (6 bases). CDR1 is MDHEN and CDR2 is SYDVKM in the germline V gene. The CDR3 has 13 amino acids. V was pared by 2 bases and J by 5 bases, with 6 bases between. The CDR3: CASSLGQNEKLFF. As DNA, the CDR3 is TGTGCCAGCAGTTTAGGACAGAATGAAAAACTGTTTTTT.

This chain uses TRBV5-3 with TRBJ1-4; 8 bases are a match to TRBD1. TRBV5-3 is an open reading frame whose function is uncertain. The CDR3 sequence is 19 residues long. Unmatched junction bases numbered 11, after V lost 1 base and J lost 0 bases. This CDR3 is CARSLTGGPPSPTNEKLFF. DNA for the CDR3: TGTGCCAGAAGCTTGACAGGGGGACCTCCTTCCCCAACTAATGAAAAACTGTTTTTT.

The chain recombines TRBV19 with TRBJ1-4; no reliable D call. CDR1 and CDR2 (germline): LNHDA, SQIVND (reference sequence). V lost 7 bases to trimming and J lost 0 bases, with 12 bases between them. The CDR3 runs 15 residues. This chain's CDR3 is CASTPLDSTNEKLFF. DNA for the CDR3: TGTGCCAGTACCCCCCTGGACTCAACTAATGAAAAACTGTTTTTT.

The chain is built from TRBV7-2 and TRBJ1-5; D is ambiguous. Trimming stripped 1 base from V and 2 bases from J, with 12 bases between. The germline V gene has CDR1 SGHTA and CDR2 FQGNSA. The CDR3 extends over 16 amino acids. CDR3 residues: CASSLGTGIGNQPQHF. The CDR3 DNA follows: TGTGCCAGCAGCTTAGGGACCGGGATAGGCAATCAGCCCCAGCATTTT.

The rearrangement joins TRBV10-3 to TRBJ2-5, with 8 bases lining up with TRBD2. V dropped 6 bases and J dropped 2; count of bases not matched to a gene: 2. CDR1 is ENHRY and CDR2 is SYGVKD in the germline V gene. CDR3 size: 13 residues. The CDR3 sequence: CAIRTGGQETQYF. The DNA for the CDR3 is TGTGCCATCAGAACGGGGGGGCAAGAGACCCAGTACTTC.

The genes are TRBV7-7 and TRBJ1-2; maybe TRBD1 (5 bases). Per the germline V gene, CDR1 is SSHAT and CDR2 is FNYEAQ (reference sequence). The CDR3 loop spans 17 amino acids. DNA for the CDR3: TGTGACTTCGTTGGAAGGGCCAGGGAGGGCGTCGGATATGGCTACACCTTC. As protein: CDFVGRAREGVGYGYTF.

The chain's CDR3 is CSVEIAGQETPPYEQYF. The CDR3 DNA sequence: TGCAGCGTTGAAATAGCGGGGCAGGAGACTCCACCCTACGAGCAGTACTTC. The rearrangement uses TRBV29-1 and TRBJ2-7; 8 bases align to TRBD2. After removal of 2 bases from V and 2 bases from J, the junction contained 14 bases not matched to a gene. The CDR3 runs to 17 residues. Germline V CDR1 and CDR2: SQVTM, ANQGSEA.

The chain couples TRBV27 to TRBJ1-3; tentative D call: TRBD1 (5 bases). V lost 6 bases and J lost 7, with 16 bases in between. CDR1 is MNHEY, CDR2 SMNVEV, per germline (reference sequence). The CDR3 totals 14 residues. This chain's CDR3 is CASSPSRGLNTIYF. In DNA form, the CDR3 reads TGTGCCAGCAGCCCCAGTAGGGGTTTGAACACCATATATTTT.